This TCR beta chain was captured by sequencing in a study of cytomegalovirus exposure and HLA in healthy donors. The PCR contained 60 Vbeta and 13 Jbeta primers. Profiled with immunoSEQ multiplex PCR; TCRdb holds only in-frame clones, not every one. The data hold about 260,000 clones, with almost 85% observed a single time. This clone has more than one count but fewer than ten. The length of the CDR3 is 14 residues. From germline, CDR1 is SGHTA and CDR2 FQGTGA. J gave up 9 bases and V 4 bases, and 8 bases lay outside the gene matches. This TCR derives from a woman in her 40s in good health and CMV-seropositive. The chain has TRBV7-3 and TRBJ2-3, with 9 positions matching TRBD2. The material sequenced was PBMCs. The CDR3 DNA sequence: TGTGCCAGCAGCTCGGTAGCGGGAGTTGGAACGCAGTATTTT. Its protein product is CASSSVAGVGTQYF.